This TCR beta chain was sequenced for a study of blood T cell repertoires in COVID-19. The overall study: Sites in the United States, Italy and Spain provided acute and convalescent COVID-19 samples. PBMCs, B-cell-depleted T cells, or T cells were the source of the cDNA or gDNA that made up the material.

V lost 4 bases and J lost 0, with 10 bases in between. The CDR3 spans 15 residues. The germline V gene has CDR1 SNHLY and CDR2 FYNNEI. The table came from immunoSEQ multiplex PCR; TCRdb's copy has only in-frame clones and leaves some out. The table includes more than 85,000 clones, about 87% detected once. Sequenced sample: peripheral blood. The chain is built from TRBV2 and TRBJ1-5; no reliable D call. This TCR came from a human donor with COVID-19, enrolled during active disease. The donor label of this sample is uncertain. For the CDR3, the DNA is TGTGCCAGCAGTGTGGAGGGCAATAGCAATCAGCCCCAGCATTTT. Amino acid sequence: CASSVEGNSNQPQHF.